In its sample, the clone carrying this T cell receptor beta chain was seen once. This record belongs to a study of blood T cell repertoires in COVID-19. Study-wide context: Sources were T cells, B-cell-depleted T cells, or PBMCs; the material itself was cDNA or gDNA.

With 7 bases removed from V and 4 bases from J, the gap between germline ends came to 28 bases. CDR1 is LNHDA and CDR2 is SQIVND in the germline V gene (reference sequence). The CDR3 consists of 18 residues. The protocol was immunoSEQ multiplex PCR, while the TCRdb copy is restricted to in-frame clones and leaves out a portion. The table lists some 88,000 clones, more than 75% of them singletons. This TCR was recovered from a woman between 65 and 79 years old with acute or convalescent COVID-19. The sample taken for sequencing was peripheral blood. The genes are TRBV19 and TRBJ1-2; the D gene is possibly TRBD1 (6 bases). The DNA of the CDR3 is TGTGCCAGTACCACGATCGGGGGGGCGCTGACTTTGGGCTATGGCTACACCTTC. Protein sequence: CASTTIGGALTLGYGYTF.